The entry that follows covers one TCR beta chain sequence. Which antigen it targets is not known. Base qualities are not provided; no much larger clone lies one nucleotide away. Whole blood was collected in K2EDTA tubes by collaborating institutions according to the institutions' own protocols. Collaborator samples were shipped for TCRbeta analysis as frozen whole blood, isolated PBMCs, or DNA extracted from either sample type. The entry originates in a study of blood T cell repertoires in COVID-19 (dated by TCRdb to 2018 to 2021). About the full investigation: The collaborator samples originated in the United States, Italy and Spain and spanned the acute and convalescent phases of COVID-19. The prospective study material was composed of cDNA or gDNA derived from T cells, B-cell-depleted T cells, or PBMCs. Deeply sampled blood TCRbeta repertoires from subjects exposed to, actively infected with, or recovered from COVID-19 were included in the dataset. The repertoires were released in a freely available public database intended as a resource for research on the immune response to SARS-CoV-2. Samples were obtained from the ongoing ImmuneRACE study (first 160 participants) and from about 1,300 subjects provided by 6 global collaborators. The sample metadata nearly always contained a de-identified subject ID, COVID-19 status, age in years and sex. Where available, HLA class I and class II types were obtained from metadata supplied by the sample provider rather than from assay-based typing.

TCRbeta CDR3 regions were amplified from genomic DNA by means of the immunoSEQ Assay, a bias-controlled multiplex PCR. Turning to the authors' computational methods: The number of nucleated cells in each sample was estimated from the amplification of reference gene primers within the assay. Sequence reads were collapsed and filtered to measure the absolute abundance of every unique TCRbeta CDR3 rearrangement. Productive Simpson clonality was computed per sample as the square root of Simpson's diversity index over productive rearrangements. Drawn from immuneACCESS, this table holds only the in-frame rearrangements with V and J called that TCRdb kept. Clones are partly lost; checked studies trace under half to an unresolved V gene and leave the rest unexplained. Clone size and the V and J calls come from that table; the DNA yielded D and trimming. Recorded for this sample are over 75,000 clones; roughly 84% of them occurred a single time. 30% to 35% of the sample belongs to the ten largest clones.

CDR1 SQVTM and CDR2 ANQGSEA were looked up in the germline V gene. Spanning cysteine to phenylalanine, the CDR3 consists of 13 amino acids. Just CDR3 DNA is preserved here, 39 bases in frame from base 1. V loses 7 bases, J loses 1 base, and the germline ends lie 11 bases apart. Results the study describes overall, beyond this receptor: The quantity of clinical and demographic metadata differed by source and by participant and was supplied without curation.

The receptor's source is a woman aged 80 or older with active or convalescent COVID-19. This sequence uses TRBV29-1 and TRBJ1-3, with no D gene named confidently. The source material was peripheral blood. The CDR3 here reads CSAASSSGNTIYF. Read as DNA, the sequence is TGCAGCGCCGCGTCTTCATCTGGAAACACCATATATTTT. With the portions outside the CDR3 filled from the reference TRBV29-1 and TRBJ1-3 genes, the complete variable region becomes SAVISQKPSRDICQRGTSLTIQCQVDSQVTMMFWYRQQPGQSLTLIATANQGSEATYESGFVIDKFPISRPNLTFSTLTVSNMSPEDSSIYLCSAASSSGNTIYFGEGSWLTVV.